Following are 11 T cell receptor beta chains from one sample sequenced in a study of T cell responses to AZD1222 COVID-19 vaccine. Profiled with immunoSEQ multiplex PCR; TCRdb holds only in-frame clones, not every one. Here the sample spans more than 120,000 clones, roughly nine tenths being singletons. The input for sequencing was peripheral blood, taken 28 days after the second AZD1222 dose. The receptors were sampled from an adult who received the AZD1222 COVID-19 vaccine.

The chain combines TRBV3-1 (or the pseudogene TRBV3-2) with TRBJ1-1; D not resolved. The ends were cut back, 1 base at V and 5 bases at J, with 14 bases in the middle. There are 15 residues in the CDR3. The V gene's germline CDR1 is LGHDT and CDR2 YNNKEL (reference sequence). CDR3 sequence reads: CASSQVWRLGTEAFF. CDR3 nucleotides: TGTGCCAGCAGCCAAGTGTGGCGGTTGGGGACTGAAGCTTTCTTT.

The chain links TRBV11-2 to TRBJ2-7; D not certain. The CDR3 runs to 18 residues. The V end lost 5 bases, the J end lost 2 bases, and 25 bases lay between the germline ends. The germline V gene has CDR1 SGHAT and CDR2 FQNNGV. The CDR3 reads CASSPIRRSPLTPYEQYF. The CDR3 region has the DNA TGTGCCAGCAGCCCCATCCGAAGATCCCCCCTTACTCCCTACGAGCAGTACTTC.

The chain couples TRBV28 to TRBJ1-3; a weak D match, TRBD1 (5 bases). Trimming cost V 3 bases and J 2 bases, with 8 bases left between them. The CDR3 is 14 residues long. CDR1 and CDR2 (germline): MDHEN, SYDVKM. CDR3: CASSFRVPGNTIYF. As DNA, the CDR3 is TGTGCCAGCAGTTTCAGGGTACCTGGAAACACCATATATTTT. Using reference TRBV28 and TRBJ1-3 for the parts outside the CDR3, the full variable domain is DVKVTQSSRYLVKRTGEKVFLECVQDMDHENMFWYRQDPGLGLRLIYFSYDVKMKEKGDIPEGYSVSREKKERFSLILESASTNQTSMYLCASSFRVPGNTIYFGEGSWLTVV.

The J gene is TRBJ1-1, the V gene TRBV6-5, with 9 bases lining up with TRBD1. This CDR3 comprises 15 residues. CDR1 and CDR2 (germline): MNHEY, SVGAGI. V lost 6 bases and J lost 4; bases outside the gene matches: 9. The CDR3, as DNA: TGTGCCAGCAGAGGACCGGGACAGGGTTCCACTGAAGCTTTCTTT. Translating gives CASRGPGQGSTEAFF.

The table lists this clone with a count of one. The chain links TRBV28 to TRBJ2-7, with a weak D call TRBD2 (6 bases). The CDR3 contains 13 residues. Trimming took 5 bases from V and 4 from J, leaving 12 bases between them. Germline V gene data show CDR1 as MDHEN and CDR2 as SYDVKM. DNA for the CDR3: TGTGCCAGCAGTCCGGGGACTGGATACGAGCAGTACTTC. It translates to CASSPGTGYEQYF. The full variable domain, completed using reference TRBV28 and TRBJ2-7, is DVKVTQSSRYLVKRTGEKVFLECVQDMDHENMFWYRQDPGLGLRLIYFSYDVKMKEKGDIPEGYSVSREKKERFSLILESASTNQTSMYLCASSPGTGYEQYFGPGTRLTVT.

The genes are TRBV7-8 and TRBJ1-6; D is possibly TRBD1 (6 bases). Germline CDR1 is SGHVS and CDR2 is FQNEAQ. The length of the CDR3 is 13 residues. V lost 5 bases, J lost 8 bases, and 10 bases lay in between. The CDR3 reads CASSQYRDSPLHF. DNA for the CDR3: TGTGCCAGCAGCCAATACAGGGATTCACCCCTCCACTTT.

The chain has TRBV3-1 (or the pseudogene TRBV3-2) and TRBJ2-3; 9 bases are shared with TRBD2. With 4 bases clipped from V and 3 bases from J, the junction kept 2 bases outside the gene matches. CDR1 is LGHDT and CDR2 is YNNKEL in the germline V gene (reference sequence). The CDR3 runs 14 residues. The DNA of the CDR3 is TGTGCCAGCAGCCTTAGCGGGAGTACAGATACGCAGTATTTT. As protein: CASSLSGSTDTQYF.

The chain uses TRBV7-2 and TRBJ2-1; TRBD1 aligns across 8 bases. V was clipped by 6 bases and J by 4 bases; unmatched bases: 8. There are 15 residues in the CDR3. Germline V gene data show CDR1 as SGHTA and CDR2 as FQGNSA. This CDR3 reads CASSGRQGAYNEQFF. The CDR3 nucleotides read TGTGCCAGCAGTGGGAGGCAGGGGGCATACAATGAGCAGTTCTTC.

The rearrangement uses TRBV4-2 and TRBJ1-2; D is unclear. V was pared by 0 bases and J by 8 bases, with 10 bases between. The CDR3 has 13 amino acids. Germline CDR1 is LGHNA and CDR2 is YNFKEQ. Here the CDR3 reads CASSQEAGWGYTF. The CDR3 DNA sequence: TGTGCCAGCAGCCAAGAAGCCGGTTGGGGCTACACCTTC.

The CDR3, as DNA: TGTGCCAGCAGTTCAGGAGGCGAGCAGTACTTC. Amino acids: CASSSGGEQYF. The gene calls are TRBV12-3 or TRBV12-4 and TRBJ2-7; TRBD2 is a possible D gene (5 bases). The CDR3 covers 11 residues. Trimming cost V 4 bases and J 6 bases, with 7 bases left between them.

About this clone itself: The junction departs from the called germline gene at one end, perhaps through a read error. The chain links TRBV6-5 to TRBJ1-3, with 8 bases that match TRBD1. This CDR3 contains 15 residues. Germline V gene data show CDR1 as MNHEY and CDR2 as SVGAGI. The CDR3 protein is CASSYADRAGNIIYF. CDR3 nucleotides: TGTGCCAGCAGTTACGCGGACAGGGCTGGAAACATCATATATTTT.